This paragraph reports one T cell receptor beta chain. Germline CDR1 reads PRHDT; CDR2 reads FYEKMQ (reference sequence). The CDR3 spans 14 residues. J was trimmed by 2 bases and V by 6 bases; bases with no gene match: 6. These data originate in a study of blood T cell repertoires in COVID-19. Study in general: Collection of acute and convalescent COVID-19 samples took place in the United States, Italy and Spain.

The protocol was immunoSEQ multiplex PCR, while the TCRdb copy is restricted to in-frame clones and leaves out a portion. This sample carries about 190,000 clones, more than 85% of them seen once, and the ten largest clones take around 1.2%. Source material: peripheral blood. This clonotype was obtained from a man aged 25 to 40 with acute or convalescent COVID-19. This rearrangement joins TRBV13 to TRBJ2-7; 8 positions match TRBD2. The CDR3 is CASRKRGTPYEQYF. The CDR3 nucleotides are TGTGCCAGCAGAAAGCGGGGGACCCCCTACGAGCAGTACTTC.